The 11 T cell receptor beta chains below come from one sample, sequenced in a study of blood T cell repertoires in COVID-19. Clones were sequenced by immunoSEQ multiplex PCR, and TCRdb holds only the in-frame ones, with some missing. This table holds roughly 250,000 clones, roughly 84% found once. The material sequenced was peripheral blood. These receptors were obtained from a human donor in a cohort sampled during active COVID-19.

The genes are TRBV5-4 and TRBJ2-5; 7 bases map to TRBD2. The CDR3 consists of 16 residues. The V gene end was trimmed by 4 bases and the J gene end by 4 bases; junction bases not matched to a gene: 13. The germline gives CDR1 SGHNT, CDR2 YYREEE (reference sequence). Written as DNA, the CDR3 is TGTGCCAGCAGCCCACTAGACCCATTAGCGGGAGAGACCCAGTACTTC. This encodes CASSPLDPLAGETQYF.

This sequence joins TRBV7-9 and TRBJ2-2; the D gene is possibly TRBD1 (6 bases). CDR1 SEHNR and CDR2 FQNEAQ come from the germline V gene (reference sequence). This CDR3 is built from 13 residues. Trimming pared 4 bases from V and 6 bases from J, leaving 9 bases between. The CDR3 is CASSSQGPGELFF. The CDR3 DNA sequence: TGTGCCAGCAGCTCACAGGGACCCGGGGAGCTGTTTTTT.

The genes are TRBV10-2 and TRBJ1-2; TRBD1 matches 7 bases. This CDR3 has 12 amino acids. Germline V gene lookup returns CDR1 WSHSY and CDR2 SAAADI. V was clipped by 9 bases and J by 5 bases; unmatched bases: 6. The DNA for the CDR3 is TGCGCCAGTACAGGGGAACGGTATGGCTACACCTTC. It codes for CASTGERYGYTF.

The rearrangement joins TRBV28 to TRBJ1-2; TRBD1 matches at 7 bases. CDR1 and CDR2 (germline): MDHEN, SYDVKM. The CDR3 has 13 residues. V lost 6 bases and J lost 4; bases outside the gene matches: 5. CDR3 in DNA: TGTGCCAGCAGGACAGGGAACCCCTATGGCTACACCTTC. It yields the protein CASRTGNPYGYTF.

The genes are TRBV4-1 and TRBJ2-3; 10 bases agree with TRBD1. V lost 3 bases, J lost 4 bases, and 4 bases stayed unmatched. Germline V gives CDR1 MGHRA, CDR2 YSYEKL. The CDR3 is 15 amino acids. CDR3 DNA: TGCGCCAGCAGCCAGCCCGGGACAGGGGCAGATACGCAGTATTTT. Residues: CASSQPGTGADTQYF.

In nucleotides, the CDR3 is TGCGCCAGCAGCTCCAGTGGTGACAGTTCGTATGAAAAACTGTTTTTT. Translation: CASSSSGDSSYEKLFF. The chain links TRBV5-1 to TRBJ1-4; weak D call: TRBD1 (5 bases). Between the trimmed V and J ends, which lost 3 bases and 6 bases, there was a span of 18 bases. Germline-derived CDR1 and CDR2 are SGHRS and YFSETQ. This CDR3 comprises 16 residues.

Points on this clone: Compared with germline, one end of the junction differs, possibly owing to a read error. This rearrangement joins TRBV6-1 to TRBJ2-2; 8 bases align to TRBD2. The CDR3 runs to 17 residues. The germline V gene has CDR1 MNHNS and CDR2 SASEGT. For the CDR3, the DNA is TGTGCCAGCAGGGAACGATTTCAGCGGGGGATCACCTGGGAGCTGTTTTTT. The encoded protein is CASRERFQRGITWELFF.

This sequence joins TRBV7-2 and TRBJ2-1; 13 bases map to TRBD2. From germline, CDR1 is SGHTA and CDR2 FQGNSA. The trim removed 5 bases at V and 14 bases at J, leaving 15 bases unmatched. The length of the CDR3 is 16 residues. CDR3 DNA sequence: TGTGCCAGCAGCCAACAACCCCCGGGACTAGCGGGACTGGAGTTCTTC. It encodes CASSQQPPGLAGLEFF.

V is TRBV6-2 or TRBV6-3 and J is TRBJ2-5; D perhaps matches TRBD2 (6 bases). The CDR3 is 15 amino acids. The germline V and J ends were trimmed by 7 bases and 5 bases, with 20 bases remaining between them. CDR1 is MNHEY, CDR2 SVGEGT, per germline. The CDR3 protein is CASTPGGRPLETQYF. CDR3 nucleotides: TGTGCCAGCACCCCCGGGGGACGTCCTCTCGAGACCCAGTACTTC.

The chain links TRBV19 to TRBJ1-2; no firm D call. The CDR3 is 16 amino acids. Germline CDR1 is LNHDA and CDR2 is SQIVND (reference sequence). V gave up 1 base and J gave up 0 bases, with 12 bases separating them. CDR3 sequence reads: CASSIVLTRPNYGYTF. In DNA form, the CDR3 reads TGTGCCAGTAGTATAGTCTTGACAAGGCCTAACTATGGCTACACCTTC.

This clone was picked up one time. Other DNA sequences in the same sample also yield this CDR3. The chain is built from TRBV7-2 and TRBJ2-1; 11 bases agree with TRBD2. Per germline, CDR1 SGHTA and CDR2 FQGNSA. V trimming: 3 bases; J trimming: 4 bases; junction bases outside the gene matches: 2. The CDR3 loop spans 15 amino acids. CDR3 nucleotide sequence: TGTGCCAGCAGCTTTACTAGCGGGGGATACAATGAGCAGTTCTTC. Translated: CASSFTSGGYNEQFF.